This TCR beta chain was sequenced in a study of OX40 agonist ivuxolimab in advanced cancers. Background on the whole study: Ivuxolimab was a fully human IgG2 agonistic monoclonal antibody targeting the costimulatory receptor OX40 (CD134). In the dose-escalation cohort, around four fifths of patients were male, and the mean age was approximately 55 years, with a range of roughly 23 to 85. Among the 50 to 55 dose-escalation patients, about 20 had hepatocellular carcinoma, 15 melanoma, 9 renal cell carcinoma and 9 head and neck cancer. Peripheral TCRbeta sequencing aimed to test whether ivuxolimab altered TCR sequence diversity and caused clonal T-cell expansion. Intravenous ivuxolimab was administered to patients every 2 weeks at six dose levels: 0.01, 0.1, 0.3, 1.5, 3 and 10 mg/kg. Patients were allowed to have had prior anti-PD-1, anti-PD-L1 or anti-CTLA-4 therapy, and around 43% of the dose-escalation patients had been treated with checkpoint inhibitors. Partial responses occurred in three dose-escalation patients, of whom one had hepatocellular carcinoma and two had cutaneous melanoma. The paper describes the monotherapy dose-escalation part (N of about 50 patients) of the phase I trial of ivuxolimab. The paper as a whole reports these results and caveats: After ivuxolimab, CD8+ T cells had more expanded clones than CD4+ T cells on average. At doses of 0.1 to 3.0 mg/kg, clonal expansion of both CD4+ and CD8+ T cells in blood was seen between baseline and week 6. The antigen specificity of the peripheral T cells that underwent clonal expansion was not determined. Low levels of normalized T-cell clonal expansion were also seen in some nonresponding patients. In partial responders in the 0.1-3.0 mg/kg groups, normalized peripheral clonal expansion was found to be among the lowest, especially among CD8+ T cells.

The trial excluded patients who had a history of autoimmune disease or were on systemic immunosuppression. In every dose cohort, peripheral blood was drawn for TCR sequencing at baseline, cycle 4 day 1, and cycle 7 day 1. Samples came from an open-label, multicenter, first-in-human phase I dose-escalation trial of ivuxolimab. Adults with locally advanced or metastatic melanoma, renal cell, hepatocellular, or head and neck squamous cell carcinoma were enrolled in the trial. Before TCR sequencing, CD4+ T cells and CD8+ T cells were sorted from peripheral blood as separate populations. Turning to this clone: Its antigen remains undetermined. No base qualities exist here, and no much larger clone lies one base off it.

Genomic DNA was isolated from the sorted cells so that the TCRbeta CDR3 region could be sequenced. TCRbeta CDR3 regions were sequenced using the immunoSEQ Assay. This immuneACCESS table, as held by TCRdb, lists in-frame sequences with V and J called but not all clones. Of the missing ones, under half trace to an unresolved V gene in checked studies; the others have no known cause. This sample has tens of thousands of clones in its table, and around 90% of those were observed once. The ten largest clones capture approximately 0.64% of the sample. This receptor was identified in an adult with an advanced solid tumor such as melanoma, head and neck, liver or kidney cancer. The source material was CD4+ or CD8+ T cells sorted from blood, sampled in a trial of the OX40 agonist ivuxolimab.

The nucleotides are TGTGCCAGCAGCGAGGGCTCGGGACTGCACTACGAGCAGTACTTC. It is translated as CASSEGSGLHYEQYF. The chain employs TRBV6-5 and TRBJ2-7; the D gene is perhaps TRBD2, from 6 matching bases. From the germline V gene, CDR1 is MNHEY and CDR2 is SVGAGI. The CDR3 sequence holds 15 residues, the cysteine and phenylalanine included. Of all the DNA, just the CDR3 is kept, 45 bases in frame from base 1. V drops 6 bases and J drops 3 bases, leaving 18 bases in between.